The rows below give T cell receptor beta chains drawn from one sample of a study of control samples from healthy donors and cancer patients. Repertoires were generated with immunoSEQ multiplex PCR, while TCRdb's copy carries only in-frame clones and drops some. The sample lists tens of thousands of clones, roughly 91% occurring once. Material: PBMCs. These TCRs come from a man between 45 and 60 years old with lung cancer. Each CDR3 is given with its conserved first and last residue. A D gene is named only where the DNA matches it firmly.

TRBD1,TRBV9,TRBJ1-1,CASSPRDRVAEAFF
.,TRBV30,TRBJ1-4,CAWSNTDVAEKLFF
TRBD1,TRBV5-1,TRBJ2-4,CASSPTFWDRKNIQYF
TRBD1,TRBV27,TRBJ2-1,CASSRTQGRQFF
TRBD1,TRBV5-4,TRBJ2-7,CASSSHRGEQYF
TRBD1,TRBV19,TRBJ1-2,CASTTRTGNYGYTF
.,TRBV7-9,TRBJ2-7,CASSFSAGSYEQYF
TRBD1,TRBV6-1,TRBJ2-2,CASSEILRTGDTGELFF
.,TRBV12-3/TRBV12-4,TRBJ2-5,CASSLDRTQYF
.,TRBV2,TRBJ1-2,CASSLQGNYGYTF
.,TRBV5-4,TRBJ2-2,CASSSLQGNTPGELFF
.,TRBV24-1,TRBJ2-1,CATSDFWRDNEQFF
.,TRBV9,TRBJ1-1,CASSPNTYDTNTEAFF
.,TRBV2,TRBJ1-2,CASILTASYGYTF
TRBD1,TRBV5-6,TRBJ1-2,CASSWGQGGNYGYTF
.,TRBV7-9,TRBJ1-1,CASSLAGRLTEAFF
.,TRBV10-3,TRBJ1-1,CAIRDPGRDTEAFF
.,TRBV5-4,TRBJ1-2,CASSFHGYGYTF
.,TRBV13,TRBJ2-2,CASRLGAGELFF
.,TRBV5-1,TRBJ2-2,CASSPPGSANTGELFF
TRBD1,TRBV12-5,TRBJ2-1,CASGLSGTGLDEQFF
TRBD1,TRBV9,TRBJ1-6,CASSVAWQGGDSPLHF
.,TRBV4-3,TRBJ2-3,CASSQEWRGRFTDTQYF
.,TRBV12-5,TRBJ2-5,CASGRGGEETQYF
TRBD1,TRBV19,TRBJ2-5,CASSPGTGGAQYF
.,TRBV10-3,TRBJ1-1,CAGRGGWHTEAFF
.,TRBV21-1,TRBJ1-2,CASRRRQNYGYTF
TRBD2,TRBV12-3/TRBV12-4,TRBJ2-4,CASSFSGEVIQYF
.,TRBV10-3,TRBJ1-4,CAISESGQKNEKLFF
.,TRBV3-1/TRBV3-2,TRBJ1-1,CASRLGAKAFF
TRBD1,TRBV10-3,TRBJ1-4,CAISEFTTGEAEKLFF
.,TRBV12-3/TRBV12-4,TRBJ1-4,CAISRVRGEKLFF
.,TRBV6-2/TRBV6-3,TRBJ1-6,CASSYDGNSPLHF
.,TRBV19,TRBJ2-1,CASSPVWQHNEQFF
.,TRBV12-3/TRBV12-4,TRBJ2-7,CASSLRTPYEQYF
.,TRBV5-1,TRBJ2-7,CASRTTVASSYEQYF
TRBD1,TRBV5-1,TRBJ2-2,CASSSNRGNGGELFF
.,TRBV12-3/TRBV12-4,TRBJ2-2,CASVRGTGELFF
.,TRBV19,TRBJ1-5,CASSPGSSGEQPQHF
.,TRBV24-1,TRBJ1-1,CATSDFNSGSRAFF
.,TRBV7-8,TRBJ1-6,CASSLQGDSPLHF
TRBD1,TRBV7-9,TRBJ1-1,CASRRGDRGEGTEAFF
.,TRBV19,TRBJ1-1,CASSLGRGNTEAFF
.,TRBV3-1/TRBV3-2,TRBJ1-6,CASSQEGGNNSSLHF
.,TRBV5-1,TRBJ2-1,CASSLMGQNNEQFF
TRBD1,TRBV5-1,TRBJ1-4,CASSPFTGASNEKLFF
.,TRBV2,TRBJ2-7,CASRAQSYEQYF
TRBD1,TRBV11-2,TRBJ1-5,CASSEGGYQPQHF
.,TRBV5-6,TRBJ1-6,CASNRGSQYLHF
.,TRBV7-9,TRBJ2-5,CASSSIRGRVQETQYF
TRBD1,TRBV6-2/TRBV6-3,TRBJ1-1,CATTPTGVNTEAFF
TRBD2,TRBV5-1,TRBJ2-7,CASSQGLAGSYEQYF
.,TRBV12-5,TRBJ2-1,CASGPRGRSSYNEQFF